This is a list of T cell receptor beta chains from one sample in a study of beta chain features in type 1 diabetes. Generated by immunoSEQ multiplex PCR, the TCRdb table keeps only in-frame clones and is missing some. The table has some 170,000 clones, almost 65% seen once. The sample taken for sequencing was naive CD4+ T cells from blood. The receptors stem from a man aged 30 to 45 with type 1 diabetes. Each CDR3 is given with its conserved first and last residue. D genes are given only for firm matches. Clone size is shown for a subset of rows, as once, few, many or a class of expanded clone.

>TRBV30|TRBJ1-2|-|-
CAQDRWPNYGYTF
TGTGCCCAAGACAGGTGGCCCAACTATGGCTACACCTTC
>TRBV6-6|TRBJ1-5|-|-
CASSYTGGNQPQHF
TGTGCCAGCAGTTACACGGGGGGGAATCAGCCCCAGCATTTT
>TRBV9|TRBJ2-3|-|-
CASSVGQSTDTQYF
TGTGCCAGCAGCGTAGGACAGAGCACAGATACGCAGTATTTT
>TRBV30|TRBJ2-1|-|-
CAGLGRINEQFF
TGTGCCGGGCTAGGGAGGATCAATGAGCAGTTCTTC
>TRBV11-2|TRBJ2-7|-|-
CASSLVLGDTVEQYF
TGTGCCAGCAGCTTAGTCCTCGGGGACACGGTCGAGCAGTACTTC
>TRBV9|TRBJ2-3|-|once
CASSFSSSTDTQYF
TGTGCCAGCAGCTTCAGTTCCAGCACAGATACGCAGTATTTT
>TRBV29-1|TRBJ2-7|TRBD1|-
CSVGTGFKQYF
TGCAGCGTAGGGACAGGGTTCAAGCAGTACTTC
>TRBV18|TRBJ2-2|-|few
CASSPKNTGELFF
TGTGCCAGCTCACCAAAGAACACCGGGGAGCTGTTTTTT
>TRBV29-1|TRBJ1-2|-|-
CSVVNSYGYTF
TGCAGCGTTGTTAATAGCTATGGCTACACCTTC
>TRBV19|TRBJ2-3|-|few
CASSIGDTQYF
TGTGCCAGTAGTATCGGAGATACGCAGTATTTT
>TRBV7-9|TRBJ2-5|-|-
CASSFSTERYGETQYF
TGTGCCAGCAGCTTTAGCACAGAACGATATGGGGAGACCCAGTACTTC
>TRBV30|TRBJ2-2|-|few
CAWGKADTGELFF
TGTGCCTGGGGCAAAGCAGACACCGGGGAGCTGTTTTTT
>TRBV29-1|TRBJ2-3|TRBD1|few
CSVARIRDRETDTQYF
TGCAGCGTTGCCCGCATCCGGGACAGGGAGACAGATACGCAGTATTTT
>TRBV7-2|TRBJ2-3|-|-
CASSLAQNTDTQYF
TGTGCCAGCAGCTTAGCACAGAACACAGATACGCAGTATTTT
>TRBV30|TRBJ2-3|TRBD2|-
CAWSGLAGLTDTQYF
TGTGCCTGGAGCGGACTAGCGGGACTCACAGATACGCAGTATTTT
>TRBV19|TRBJ1-5|-|few
CASSGSGSNQPQHF
TGTGCCAGTAGTGGCTCTGGCAGCAATCAGCCCCAGCATTTT
>TRBV20-1|TRBJ2-4|-|-
CSAVLARQQYF
TGCAGTGCGGTATTAGCCAGACAGCAGTACTTC
>TRBV9|TRBJ2-5|-|-
CASSVVGQEGETQYF
TGTGCCAGCAGCGTAGTGGGGCAAGAAGGGGAGACCCAGTACTTC
>TRBV29-1|TRBJ2-1|-|few
CSAVERDNEQFF
TGCAGCGCTGTAGAAAGGGACAATGAGCAGTTCTTC
>TRBV5-8|TRBJ2-3|-|-
CASALRTDTQYF
TGTGCCAGCGCTCTACGCACAGATACGCAGTATTTT
>TRBV9|TRBJ2-3|-|-
CASSVSGDTRTDTQYF
TGTGCCAGCAGCGTATCGGGGGACACCCGCACAGATACGCAGTATTTT
>TRBV9|TRBJ2-3|-|-
CASRKFGTDTQYF
TGTGCCAGCAGAAAATTTGGGACAGATACGCAGTATTTT
>TRBV2|TRBJ1-2|-|few
CASGSAGGYTF
TGTGCCAGCGGGTCCGCGGGGGGCTACACCTTC
>TRBV9|TRBJ1-4|-|-
CASSVGSQTTNEKLFF
TGTGCCAGCAGCGTAGGATCCCAGACAACTAATGAAAAACTGTTTTTT
>TRBV28|TRBJ2-5|-|-
CASSLVGREETQYF
TGTGCCAGCAGTTTAGTGGGGCGCGAAGAGACCCAGTACTTC
>TRBV29-1|TRBJ2-7|-|few
CSVEYPSKSEGEQYF
TGCAGCGTTGAGTACCCTTCGAAATCGGAAGGCGAGCAGTACTTC
>TRBV30|TRBJ2-5|-|-
CAWSPTTSGTQYF
TGTGCCTGGAGTCCTACTACGTCAGGGACCCAGTACTTC
>TRBV5-1|TRBJ2-6|-|few
CASSLTVGANVLTF
TGCGCCAGCAGCTTGACAGTTGGGGCCAACGTCCTGACTTTC
>TRBV30|TRBJ1-4|-|-
CAWSGNNEKLFF
TGTGCCTGGAGCGGTAATAATGAAAAACTGTTTTTT
>TRBV4-3|TRBJ2-7|-|-
CASSQAPGASSYEQYF
TGCGCCAGCAGCCAAGCCCCGGGCGCTAGCTCCTACGAGCAGTACTTC
>TRBV21-1|TRBJ2-4|-|-
CASTHGPLAKNIQYF
TGTGCCAGCACCCACGGCCCTCTAGCCAAAAACATTCAGTACTTC
>TRBV7-9|TRBJ2-1|TRBD1|few
CASSPDRVYNEQFF
TGTGCCAGCAGCCCCGACAGGGTCTACAATGAGCAGTTCTTC
>TRBV7-2|TRBJ2-1|-|-
CASSLGYNEQFF
TGTGCCAGCAGCTTAGGGTACAATGAGCAGTTCTTC
>TRBV29-1|TRBJ1-1|-|-
CSVEVQGMNTEAFF
TGCAGCGTTGAAGTTCAGGGAATGAACACTGAAGCTTTCTTT
>TRBV25-1|TRBJ2-5|TRBD1|-
CASSWEGGGETQYF
TGTGCCAGCTCCTGGGAAGGGGGCGGGGAGACCCAGTACTTC
>TRBV29-1|TRBJ2-3|-|few
CSVGVRLRADTQYF
TGCAGCGTTGGTGTTAGATTGAGGGCAGATACGCAGTATTTT
>TRBV29-1|TRBJ2-7|TRBD2|-
CSVEDERGGYEQYF
TGCAGCGTTGAGGATGAGCGGGGTGGGTACGAGCAGTACTTC
>TRBV2|TRBJ2-5|TRBD2|-
CASRGERGLQETQYF
TGTGCCAGCAGGGGGGAGCGGGGCCTACAAGAGACCCAGTACTTC